This T cell receptor (beta chain) was captured by sequencing in a study of shared clonotypes between healthy human individuals. The overall study: Used for every donor were three CD4 naive, three CD4 memory, two CD8 naive and one CD8 memory plate.

None of the donors, who were healthy HIV-negative adults, had recently had acute infections or vaccinations. Turning to this clone: Other DNA sequences in this specimen translate into the identical CDR3.

Clones were sequenced by immunoSEQ multiplex PCR, and TCRdb holds only the in-frame ones, with some missing. The data show 110,000 or so clones, around 66% seen once. Germline V lookup: CDR1 SNHLY, CDR2 FYNNEI. CDR3 size: 16 residues. Trimming cost V 2 bases and J 0 bases, with 13 bases left between them. The origin of this receptor is a woman aged 25 to 39 in good health. The chain carries TRBV2 and TRBJ1-1; D uncertain. Sequenced input: memory CD8+ T cells sorted from blood. Subset here: CD45RO+ cells pooled with CCR7-negative TemRA cells. The CDR3 is CASSERFDTLNTEAFF. In nucleotides, the CDR3 is TGTGCCAGCAGTGAAAGATTTGACACATTGAACACTGAAGCTTTCTTT.